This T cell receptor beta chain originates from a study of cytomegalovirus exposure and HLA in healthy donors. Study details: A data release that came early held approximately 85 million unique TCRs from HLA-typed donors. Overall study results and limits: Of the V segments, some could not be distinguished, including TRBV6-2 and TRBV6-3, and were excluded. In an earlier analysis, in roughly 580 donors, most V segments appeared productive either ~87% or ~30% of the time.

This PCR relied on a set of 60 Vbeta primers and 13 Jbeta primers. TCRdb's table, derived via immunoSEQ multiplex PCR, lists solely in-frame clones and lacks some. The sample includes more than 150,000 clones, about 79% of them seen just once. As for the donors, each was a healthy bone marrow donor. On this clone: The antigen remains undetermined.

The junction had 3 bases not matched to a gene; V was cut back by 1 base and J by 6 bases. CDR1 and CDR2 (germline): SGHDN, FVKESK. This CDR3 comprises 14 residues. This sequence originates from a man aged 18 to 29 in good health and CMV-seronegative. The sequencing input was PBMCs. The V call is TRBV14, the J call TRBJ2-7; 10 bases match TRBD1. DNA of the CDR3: TGTGCCAGCAGCCAAGTCGGGACAGGGGTCGAGCAGTACTTC. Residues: CASSQVGTGVEQYF.